The source of this T cell receptor beta chain is a study of CD8+CD57+ T cells in acquired aplastic anemia. TCR beta VDJ and CDR3 were profiled, and genomic DNA was the template. Using its own MiXCR run on the reads, TCRdb lists one record per CDR3 protein. The sample lists about 180,000 distinct CDR3 sequences, approximately 48% seen once, with over 10% in the top ten. Germline V gene lookup returns CDR1 DFQATT and CDR2 SNEGSKA (reference sequence). CDR3 size: 13 residues. V shed 3 bases and J shed 8 bases, with 15 bases lying between them. Before being chosen for sequencing, patients had shown CD8+CD57+ cell expansion by flow cytometry.

This TCR was recovered from a human donor with aplastic anemia. The specimen sequenced was sorted CD4+, CD8+, or CD8+CD57+ T cells (not recorded which) from PBMCs. The V call is TRBV20-1, the J call TRBJ2-3; no definite D call. The CDR3 DNA reads TGCAGTGCTAGGCTCGCGTCCCGGCCTACGCAGTATTTT. Protein product: CSARLASRPTQYF.